This TCR beta chain was captured by sequencing in a study of response to subunit inactivated influenza vaccine. V was trimmed by 4 bases and J by 6 bases, leaving 9 bases between them. Germline lookup yields CDR1 SEHNR and CDR2 FQNEAQ (reference sequence). The CDR3 is 12 residues long. TCRdb passed the RT-PCR reads through MiXCR, listing each CDR3 protein once. The sample has fewer than 700,000 distinct CDR3 sequences, roughly 13% seen once. This clonotype was counted a few times. The antigen is unknown. General study results and limits: The study's authors posited that every seasonal influenza vaccination enlists few new T cells.

The specimen was PBMCs from blood, collected 45 days after vaccination. The chain is built from TRBV7-9 and TRBJ2-5, with D uncertain. This TCR came from a man in his forties or fifties who received an inactivated influenza vaccine. The CDR3 DNA is TGTGCCAGCAGCTCCCGTACGAAGACCCAGTACTTC. Amino acids: CASSSRTKTQYF.